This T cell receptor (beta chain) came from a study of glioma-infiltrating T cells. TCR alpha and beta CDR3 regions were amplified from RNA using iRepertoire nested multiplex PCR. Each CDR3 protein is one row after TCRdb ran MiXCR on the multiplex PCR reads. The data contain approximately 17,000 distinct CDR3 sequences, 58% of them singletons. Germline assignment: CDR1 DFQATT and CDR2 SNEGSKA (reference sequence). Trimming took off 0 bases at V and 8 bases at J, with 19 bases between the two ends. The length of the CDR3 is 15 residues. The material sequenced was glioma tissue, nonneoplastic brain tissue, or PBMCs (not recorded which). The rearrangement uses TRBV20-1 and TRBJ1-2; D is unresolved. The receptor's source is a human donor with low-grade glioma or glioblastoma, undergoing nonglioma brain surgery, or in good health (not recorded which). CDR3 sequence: CSARDRDGPIFGYTF. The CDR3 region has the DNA TGCAGTGCTAGAGATCGCGACGGGCCAATCTTCGGCTACACCTTC.